The next 21 T cell receptor beta chains were all read from a single sample in a study of graft-versus-host responses after intestinal transplantation. Sequencing was performed with immunoSEQ multiplex PCR; in TCRdb, only in-frame clones are kept and a portion is missing. The table shows roughly 53,000 clones, with roughly nine tenths occurring only once. Sequenced here: PBMCs, sampled roughly 95 weeks after intestinal transplant. These receptors originate from a human patient who received an intestinal transplant, so some T cells may come from the graft donor.

Only one count was recorded for this clone. The V call is TRBV9, the J call TRBJ2-3; D remains unclear. The CDR3 spans 13 residues. Germline V CDR1 and CDR2: SGDLS, YYNGEE. Trimming pared 5 bases from V and 2 bases from J, leaving 9 bases between. Here the CDR3 DNA reads TGTGCCAGCAGTAGACTGGACACAGATACGCAGTATTTT. This codes for CASSRLDTDTQYF.

In DNA, the CDR3 is TGTGCCAGCATCCGAGGGTACGAGCAGTACTTC. Its translation: CASIRGYEQYF. This chain connects TRBV27 to TRBJ2-7; a possible D gene is TRBD2 (5 bases). Germline lookup yields CDR1 MNHEY and CDR2 SMNVEV (reference sequence). The CDR3 is 11 amino acids. Trimming cost V 7 bases and J 4 bases, with 8 bases left between them.

The V call is TRBV29-1, the J call TRBJ2-1; tentatively, D is TRBD2 (5 bases). V lost 4 bases and J 8 bases, leaving 15 bases between the germline ends. The CDR3 is 13 residues long. CDR1 and CDR2 (germline): SQVTM, ANQGSEA. The chain's CDR3 is CSVASTLRDEQFF. As DNA, the CDR3 is TGCAGCGTTGCCTCGACACTGAGGGATGAGCAGTTCTTC.

V usage is TRBV7-9 and J usage is TRBJ2-7, with D perhaps TRBD1 or TRBD2 (5 bases each). Trimming stripped 1 base from V and 0 bases from J, with 10 bases between. CDR1 and CDR2 (germline): SEHNR, FQNEAQ (reference sequence). This CDR3 comprises 15 residues. CDR3 residues: CASSLGDGSSYEQYF. In DNA form, the CDR3 reads TGTGCCAGCAGCTTAGGGGACGGCAGCTCCTACGAGCAGTACTTC.

The CDR3 sequence: CATPHSTGDGYTF. Here the CDR3 DNA reads TGTGCCACCCCTCATTCAACAGGGGATGGCTACACCTTC. The V and J genes are TRBV19 and TRBJ1-2, with TRBD1 matching over 7 bases. J gave up 6 bases and V 10 bases, and 11 bases lay outside the gene matches. The length of the CDR3 is 13 residues. From germline, CDR1 is LNHDA and CDR2 SQIVND (reference sequence).

CDR3 in amino acids: CASSNGEGVGTQYF. Written as DNA, the CDR3 is TGTGCCAGTAGTAACGGGGAAGGGGTCGGGACCCAGTACTTC. The chain combines TRBV19 with TRBJ2-5; D possibly uses TRBD1 or TRBD2 (5 bases each). Germline assignment: CDR1 LNHDA and CDR2 SQIVND (reference sequence). Trimming took off 4 bases at V and 7 bases at J, with 16 bases between the two ends. There are 14 residues in the CDR3.

This chain joins TRBV2 and TRBJ2-7; 7 positions agree with TRBD1. V shed 1 base and J 3 bases; nucleotides not matched to a gene: 6. Per germline, CDR1 SNHLY and CDR2 FYNNEI. The CDR3 has 15 residues. CDR3 nucleotides: TGTGCCAGCAGTGAAGAGACAGGGTCCAACTACGAGCAGTACTTC. This sequence encodes CASSEETGSNYEQYF.

The chain is built from TRBV5-4 and TRBJ1-6; tentatively, D is TRBD1 (5 bases). Germline V gene data show CDR1 as SGHNT and CDR2 as YYREEE (reference sequence). V was cut by 0 bases and J by 9 bases, with 7 bases left in between. This CDR3 spans 13 amino acids. DNA of the CDR3: TGTGCCAGCAGCTTGGCTAGGGGTTCACCCCTCCACTTT. It encodes CASSLARGSPLHF. The entire variable domain, with the rest obtained from reference TRBV5-4 and TRBJ1-6, is as follows: ETGVTQSPTHLIKTRGQQVTLRCSSQSGHNTVSWYQQALGQGPQFIFQYYREEENGRGNFPPRFSGLQFPNYSSELNVNALELDDSALYLCASSLARGSPLHFGNGTRLTVT.

The chain joins TRBV5-1 to TRBJ1-2, with unresolved D. CDR3 size: 17 residues. Germline values: CDR1 SGHRS, CDR2 YFSETQ. Trimming removed 1 base at V and 1 base at J, with 17 bases between. Written as DNA, the CDR3 is TGCGCCAGCAGCTTGTCTTTGCCGGACCGCGGTAACTATGGCTACACCTTC. As protein: CASSLSLPDRGNYGYTF.

The table lists this clone with a count of one. The rearrangement uses TRBV9 and TRBJ2-7, with 10 positions matching TRBD1. The germline V gene encodes CDR1 SGDLS and CDR2 YYNGEE. The V and J ends lost 0 bases and 4 bases, in that order; junction bases with no gene match: 7. The CDR3 consists of 16 residues. Here the CDR3 reads CASSVEWDRGRYEQYF. CDR3 nucleotide sequence: TGTGCCAGCAGCGTAGAGTGGGACAGGGGACGGTACGAGCAGTACTTC.

The V gene is TRBV9, the J gene TRBJ1-1; D unresolved. V was pared by 0 bases and J by 8 bases, with 11 bases between. Germline loops: CDR1 SGDLS, CDR2 YYNGEE. The CDR3 loop spans 13 amino acids. In nucleotides, the CDR3 is TGTGCCAGCAGCGTAGGTCGGAATTCGGAAGCTTTCTTT. Encoded protein: CASSVGRNSEAFF.

The chain's CDR3 is CASSPRQDYSGNTIYF. CDR3 nucleotide sequence: TGTGCCAGCTCACCGAGACAGGACTACTCTGGAAACACCATATATTTT. The chain employs TRBV18 and TRBJ1-3; tentatively, D is TRBD1 (6 bases). CDR1 is KGHSH, CDR2 LQKENI, per germline. This CDR3 is built from 16 residues. V was pared by 3 bases and J by 0 bases, with 12 bases between.

A few counts support this clone. CDR3 residues: CATSLKGASPLHF. In DNA form, the CDR3 reads TGTGCCACCAGCCTAAAGGGGGCTTCACCCCTCCACTTT. The chain carries TRBV15 and TRBJ1-6, with 7 nucleotides matching TRBD1. This CDR3 is built from 13 residues. Germline CDR1 is LNHNV and CDR2 is YYDKDF (reference sequence). Trimming cost V 5 bases and J 9 bases; bases outside gene matches: 4.

The rearrangement uses TRBV6-1 and TRBJ1-3; D ambiguous. The V gene lost 8 bases and the J gene lost 7 bases, with 9 bases spanning the gap. The CDR3 consists of 11 residues. The V gene's germline CDR1 is MNHNS and CDR2 SASEGT. CDR3 loop: CASQSGNTIYF. The CDR3 DNA is TGTGCCAGCCAATCGGGTAACACCATATATTTT.

V is TRBV4-2 and J is TRBJ1-1; maybe TRBD1 (6 bases). This CDR3 has 14 amino acids. CDR1 is LGHNA, CDR2 YNFKEQ, per germline. Trimming removed 4 bases from V and 4 bases from J, with 13 bases in between. The CDR3 region is CASSPGQPGTEAFF. The CDR3 bases are TGTGCCAGCAGCCCAGGACAGCCGGGCACTGAAGCTTTCTTT.

The CDR3 spells CASSQDQQGAGNSPLHF. The DNA for the CDR3 is TGTGCCAGCAGCCAAGATCAACAGGGCGCGGGGAATTCACCCCTCCACTTT. The chain carries TRBV7-9 and TRBJ1-6, with a possible D match to TRBD1 (6 bases). The germline V gene encodes CDR1 SEHNR and CDR2 FQNEAQ (reference sequence). Trimming shortened V by 5 bases and J by 7 bases, and 21 bases separated the two germline ends. This CDR3 has 17 amino acids.

The CDR3 DNA sequence: TGTGCCAGCAGTGAAGAAAGGGACCCTATCAATCAGCCCCAGCATTTT. Translated: CASSEERDPINQPQHF. The J gene is TRBJ1-5, the V gene TRBV6-1, with D possibly being TRBD1 (5 bases). Germline assignment: CDR1 MNHNS and CDR2 SASEGT. Trimming took off 1 base at V and 3 bases at J, with 13 bases between the two ends. The CDR3 runs 16 residues.

The gene calls are TRBV2 and TRBJ1-2; TRBD1 might be the D (5 bases). CDR1 SNHLY and CDR2 FYNNEI come from the germline V gene. The V gene lost 8 bases and the J gene lost 3 bases, with 16 bases spanning the gap. The CDR3 consists of 14 residues. The CDR3: CASAWSSGDYGYTF. The CDR3 region has the DNA TGTGCCAGCGCATGGTCGTCGGGGGACTATGGCTACACCTTC. Full variable domain (missing parts from reference TRBV2 and TRBJ1-2): EPEVTQTPSHQVTQMGQEVILRCVPISNHLYFYWYRQILGQKVEFLVSFYNNEISEKSEIFDDQFSVERPDGSNFTLKIRSTKLEDSAMYFCASAWSSGDYGYTFGSGTRLTVV.

The chain couples TRBV5-1 to TRBJ2-7; D might be TRBD1 or TRBD2, each matching 5 bases. The CDR3 has 17 residues. Germline CDR1 SGHRS, CDR2 YFSETQ. Trimming removed 7 bases from V and 4 bases from J, with 27 bases in between. The chain's CDR3 is CASCAIPGLEDGYEQYF. DNA of the CDR3: TGCGCCAGCTGCGCCATCCCGGGGCTGGAAGACGGATACGAGCAGTACTTC. Based on the CDR3 plus reference TRBV5-1 and TRBJ2-7, the full variable domain is KAGVTQTPRYLIKTRGQQVTLSCSPISGHRSVSWYQQTPGQGLQFLFEYFSETQRNKGNFPGRFSGRQFSNSRSEMNVSTLELGDSALYLCASCAIPGLEDGYEQYFGPGTRLTVT.

This rearrangement joins TRBV5-1 to TRBJ1-1, with D uncertain. The germline CDR1 and CDR2 sequences are SGHRS and YFSETQ. The CDR3 is made up of 15 amino acids. V was pared by 5 bases and J by 4 bases, with 18 bases between. The chain's CDR3 is CASRTADRVGTEAFF. CDR3 DNA: TGCGCCAGCAGAACCGCAGACCGAGTAGGCACTGAAGCTTTCTTT.

The chain recombines TRBV19 with TRBJ2-5; perhaps TRBD1 as D (6 bases). The germline gives CDR1 LNHDA, CDR2 SQIVND (reference sequence). The V gene lost 9 bases and the J gene lost 1 base, with 21 bases spanning the gap. The CDR3 extends over 16 amino acids. CDR3 nucleotides: TGTGCCAGGACACTATATTGGGGGCGGGTCCAAGAGACCCAGTACTTC. Its protein product is CARTLYWGRVQETQYF.